One T cell receptor beta chain is described in this entry. Its antigen is still unknown. Per-base qualities were not stored, and no clone one base away is much larger. The source of the sample is a study of cytomegalovirus exposure and HLA in healthy donors listed by TCRdb under 2017. About the study as a whole: According to a later analysis, one platform produced both the roughly 130 validation repertoires and the 620 or so repertoires of the first cohort. To predict cytomegalovirus infection status, the study combined high-throughput TCR immunosequencing, statistical association of individual TCRs with disease status, and machine learning. Besides the first cohort of more than 650 subjects, a separate validation cohort made up of over 95 different subjects was used. The study aimed to test whether cataloging public T cell receptors could reveal signatures of past pathogen exposure.

The library was obtained by the immunoSEQ multiplex PCR assay. The original methods were these. A statistical classification framework was built to diagnose cytomegalovirus status from the catalog of TCR beta chain sequences. TCRdb stores this immuneACCESS table with in-frame sequences only. Part of the clones is absent; in the studies checked, under half of the shortfall reflects unresolved V genes, and no reason is known for the rest. V, J and clone size were drawn from that table, and D and trimming were deduced from the DNA. The sample table shows 120,000 or so clones, and approximately 88% are seen once. The ten largest make up about 2% of the sample. The full study reports these points: A total of 150 to 200 TCR beta chains were listed by the study as associated with cytomegalovirus. A few of the identified cytomegalovirus-associated TCR beta chains were confirmed in vitro to be specific for cytomegalovirus antigens. In a later analysis, TCRs clustered in the first cohort were found to also tend to co-occur in the approximately 110 validation repertoires, with about 94% of cluster scores above 0. A later analysis lacked HLA typing for the validation cohort, so it scored co-occurrence in that cohort across all 120 or so repertoires. In both the original and validation cohorts, the classifier was reported to diagnose cytomegalovirus status with high specificity and sensitivity. It was suggested by the authors that the approach could potentially be generalized to other disease states and immunological phenotypes. Across donors, most TCR sequences were observed very rarely, whereas some public TCRs were present in many individuals.

Donors formed part of the validation cohort, which comprised 120 or so subjects and was distinct from the first cohort of under 850 subjects. This sequence originates from a woman aged 18-30 years in good health and CMV-seronegative. Sequenced: PBMCs.

The CDR3 region reads CASSLAREAFF. The DNA sequence is given as TGTGCCAGCAGCTTGGCCCGGGAAGCTTTCTTT. In this chain, TRBV5-6 is recombined with TRBJ1-1, with no confident D gene call. V is cut by 0 bases and J by 8 bases, and the space between the germline ends is 5 bases. The CDR3 runs 11 residues from the cysteine to the phenylalanine. Only the CDR3 DNA is retained, 33 bases long and in frame from the first base. CDR1 and CDR2 were assigned from the germline V gene as SGHDT and YYEEEE.